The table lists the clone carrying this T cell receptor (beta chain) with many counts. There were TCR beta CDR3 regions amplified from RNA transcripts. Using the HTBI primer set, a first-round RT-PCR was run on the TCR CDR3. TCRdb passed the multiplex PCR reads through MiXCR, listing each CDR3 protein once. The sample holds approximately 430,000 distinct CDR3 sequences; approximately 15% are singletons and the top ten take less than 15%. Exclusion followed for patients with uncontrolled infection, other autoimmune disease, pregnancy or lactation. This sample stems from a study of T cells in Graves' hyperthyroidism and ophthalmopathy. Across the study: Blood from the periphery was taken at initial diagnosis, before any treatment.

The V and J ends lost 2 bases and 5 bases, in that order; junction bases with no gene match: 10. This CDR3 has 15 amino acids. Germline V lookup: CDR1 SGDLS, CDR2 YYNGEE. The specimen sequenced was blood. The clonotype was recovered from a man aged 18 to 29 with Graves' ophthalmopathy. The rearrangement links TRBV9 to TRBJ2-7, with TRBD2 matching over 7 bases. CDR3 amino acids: CASSVTPQRGHEQYF. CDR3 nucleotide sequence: TGTGCCAGCAGCGTGACCCCCCAGCGGGGCCACGAGCAGTACTTC.